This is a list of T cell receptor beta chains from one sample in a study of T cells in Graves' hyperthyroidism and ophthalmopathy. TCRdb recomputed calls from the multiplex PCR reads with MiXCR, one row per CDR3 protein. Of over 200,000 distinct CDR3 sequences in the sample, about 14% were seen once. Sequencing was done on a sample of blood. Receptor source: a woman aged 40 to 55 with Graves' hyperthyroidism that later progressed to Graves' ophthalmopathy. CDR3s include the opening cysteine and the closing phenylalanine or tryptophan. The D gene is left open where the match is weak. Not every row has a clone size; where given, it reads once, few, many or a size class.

cdr3_nt: TGTGCCAGCAGTCCCGCAAAGGGACTCAATGAGCAGTTCTTC; cdr3_aa: CASSPAKGLNEQFF; v_call: TRBV2; j_call: TRBJ2-1; clone_size: many; d_call: NA
cdr3_nt: TGTGCCAGCAGCCCCAAGGTCAGCTCCTACAATGAGCAGTTCTTC; cdr3_aa: CASSPKVSSYNEQFF; v_call: TRBV2; j_call: TRBJ2-1; clone_size: many; d_call: NA
cdr3_nt: TGCGCCAGCAGTGACCCCGGACTAGCGGGAGGAGCCAAAAACATTCAGTACTTC; cdr3_aa: CASSDPGLAGGAKNIQYF; v_call: TRBV10-2; j_call: TRBJ2-4; clone_size: many; d_call: TRBD2
cdr3_nt: TGCAGTGCTAGGACAGATACGCAGTATTTT; cdr3_aa: CSARTDTQYF; v_call: TRBV20-1; j_call: TRBJ2-3; clone_size: many; d_call: NA
cdr3_nt: TGTGCCAGCAGTTTATGGGTAGGGTACTACGAGCAGTACTTC; cdr3_aa: CASSLWVGYYEQYF; v_call: TRBV27; j_call: TRBJ2-7; clone_size: many; d_call: NA
cdr3_nt: TGTGCCAGCAGTTACTCGGGCGGTCGTCAGGGGAGGAATGAGCAGTTCTTC; cdr3_aa: CASSYSGGRQGRNEQFF; v_call: TRBV6-5; j_call: TRBJ2-1; clone_size: many; d_call: NA
cdr3_nt: TGTGCCAGCAGCGCCTCCCGTCAGGTGATTGAGCAGTTCTTC; cdr3_aa: CASSASRQVIEQFF; v_call: TRBV7-9; j_call: TRBJ2-1; clone_size: many; d_call: NA
cdr3_nt: TGTGCCAGCAGTACTGGACTAGCGGGAGGCGTTGAGCAGTTCTTC; cdr3_aa: CASSTGLAGGVEQFF; v_call: TRBV12-3/TRBV12-4; j_call: TRBJ2-1; clone_size: many; d_call: TRBD2
cdr3_nt: TGTGCCAGCAGTCCGGGACAAGGGGATAATTCACCCCTCCACTTT; cdr3_aa: CASSPGQGDNSPLHF; v_call: TRBV28; j_call: TRBJ1-6; clone_size: many; d_call: NA
cdr3_nt: TGTGCCAGCAGTTACGATATGGTGCCCGGGGGGGACACTGAAGCTTTCTTT; cdr3_aa: CASSYDMVPGGDTEAFF; v_call: TRBV6-1; j_call: TRBJ1-1; clone_size: many; d_call: NA
cdr3_nt: TGTGCCAGCACTCGGACTAGCGGGACAGATACGCAGTATTTT; cdr3_aa: CASTRTSGTDTQYF; v_call: TRBV28; j_call: TRBJ2-3; clone_size: NA; d_call: TRBD2
cdr3_nt: TGTGCCAGCAGCGTCCCGGCGGCTTCGGCCGGGCAGTACTTC; cdr3_aa: CASSVPAASAGQYF; v_call: TRBV7-9; j_call: TRBJ2-7; clone_size: many; d_call: NA
cdr3_nt: TGTGCCAGCAGTTCGACTAGCGTTTCTGAGCAGTTCTTC; cdr3_aa: CASSSTSVSEQFF; v_call: TRBV27; j_call: TRBJ2-1; clone_size: many; d_call: TRBD2
cdr3_nt: TGTGCCAGCAGCTCCTCCCACGGGGGGAACACCGGGGAGCTGTTTTTT; cdr3_aa: CASSSSHGGNTGELFF; v_call: TRBV11-1; j_call: TRBJ2-2; clone_size: many; d_call: NA
cdr3_nt: TGTGCCAGCAGCTTGGTAGCGGGACCCCCCGGATCGAGCACAGATACGCAGTATTTT; cdr3_aa: CASSLVAGPPGSSTDTQYF; v_call: TRBV7-3; j_call: TRBJ2-3; clone_size: NA; d_call: TRBD2